Listed here are 8 T cell receptor beta chains from one sample, sequenced in a study of T cells in Graves' hyperthyroidism and ophthalmopathy. RNA transcripts served as the template for amplifying TCR beta CDR3 regions. TCR CDR3 underwent first-round RT-PCR with the HTBI primer set. Each CDR3 protein is one row after TCRdb ran MiXCR on the multiplex PCR reads. The sample shows a few hundred thousand distinct CDR3 sequences, 35% to 55% of them seen only once. The material sequenced was peripheral blood or thyroid tissue (not recorded which). The source is a woman under 30 with Graves' hyperthyroidism.

In the case of this clonotype: It may be a read error: a sequence one base away is much more abundant. The chain recombines TRBV6-5 with TRBJ1-2; TRBD1 is a possible D gene (6 bases). Germline V gives CDR1 MNHEY, CDR2 SVGAGI. This CDR3 spans 17 amino acids. The CDR3 DNA follows: TGTGCCGGCAGTTACTCGCGAGGGGGAAGGGCTAACTATGGCTACACCTTC. This gives the protein CAGSYSRGGRANYGYTF.

The sample holds a few counts of this clonotype. This rearrangement joins TRBV20-1 to TRBJ2-5; 7 bases map to TRBD1. The DNA end is a closer match to TRBJ2-1, so the J assignment may be wrong. The V gene's germline CDR1 is DFQATT and CDR2 SNEGSKA (reference sequence). The CDR3 runs 13 residues. CDR3 sequence: CSVPGTANREQFF. The CDR3 nucleotides are TGCAGTGTCCCCGGGACAGCCAATCGTGAGCAGTTCTTC.

The rearrangement joins TRBV20-1 to TRBJ2-3; 10 positions match TRBD2. V was clipped by 8 bases and J by 0 bases; unmatched bases: 5. This CDR3 has 14 amino acids. Germline V CDR1 and CDR2: DFQATT, SNEGSKA (reference sequence). CDR3 nucleotides: TGCAGTATCCCTAGCGGGGGTAGCACAGATACGCAGTATTTT. Translation: CSIPSGGSTDTQYF.

As concerns this clonotype: A much more abundant neighbour one base away suggests this may be a read error. The gene calls are TRBV7-9 and TRBJ2-2; 16 bases are a match to TRBD2. This CDR3 has 19 amino acids. Germline V lookup: CDR1 SEHNR, CDR2 FQNEAQ (reference sequence). The CDR3 is CASSTKGLAGGPLTGELLF. DNA for the CDR3: TGTGCCAGCAGCACGAAGGGACTAGCGGGAGGGCCGTTAACCGGGGAGCTGCTTTTT.

A word on this clonotype: Being one base from a much bigger clone, this may be a read error. The chain joins TRBV14 to TRBJ1-6; D remains ambiguous. CDR3 size: 15 residues. V was pared by 1 base and J by 8 bases, with 12 bases between. The germline V gene has CDR1 SGHDN and CDR2 FVKESK. The CDR3 DNA sequence: TGTGCCAGCAGCCAAGCAACGATTTATTATTCACCCCTCCACTTT. It specifies CASSQATIYYSPLHF.

CDR3 bases: TGCGCCAGCAGCACGGACCCCGGGACAGAGAGGGCGTATGGCTACACCTTC. It is translated as CASSTDPGTERAYGYTF. This chain uses TRBV4-1 with TRBJ1-2, with 7 bases fitting TRBD1. This CDR3 is 17 amino acids long. After removal of 5 bases from V and 5 bases from J, the junction contained 17 bases not matched to a gene. CDR1 is MGHRA, CDR2 YSYEKL, per germline.

As concerns this clonotype: At one end the junction does not follow the germline gene, possibly because of a read error. The chain uses TRBV29-1 and TRBJ2-7; 8 nucleotides align to TRBD1. This CDR3 has 14 residues. From germline, CDR1 is SQVTM and CDR2 ANQGSEA. Here the CDR3 DNA reads TGCAGCGTGGAAGGCCAGGGGGCGCAGGACGAGCAGTACTTC. As protein: CSVEGQGAQDEQYF.

This clonotype showed up many times. This chain uses TRBV11-3 with TRBJ1-2; tentative D call: TRBD1 (6 bases). CDR3 length: 12 residues. V was pared by 5 bases and J by 7 bases, with 11 bases between. Germline assignment: CDR1 SGHNT and CDR2 YENEEA. In nucleotides, the CDR3 is TGTGCCAGCAGCCGAGGGACATCTGGCTACACCTTC. The encoded protein is CASSRGTSGYTF.